These 15 T cell receptor beta chains were sequenced from one sample in a study of shared clonotypes between healthy human individuals. The method was immunoSEQ multiplex PCR; TCRdb's version includes in-frame clones alone and lacks a portion of them. The profile shows millions of clones, approximately 95% of them singletons. The sequenced sample was naive CD4+ T cells sorted from blood. The subset: CD45RA+ positively selected. These receptors all come from a man in his late teens or twenties in good health.

V is TRBV5-1 and J is TRBJ2-7; the D gene could be TRBD1 or TRBD2 (5 bases each). CDR3 length equals 15 residues. Trimming stripped 1 base from V and 6 bases from J, with 17 bases between. In germline, CDR1 is SGHRS, CDR2 YFSETQ. CDR3 in amino acids: CASSLTTGTGGEQYF. CDR3 in DNA: TGCGCCAGCAGCTTGACCACCGGGACCGGAGGCGAGCAGTACTTC.

In its sample, this clone was seen a few times. The same CDR3 also results from other DNA sequences found in this sample. The rearrangement joins TRBV9 to TRBJ2-7, with TRBD1 matching over 9 bases. Germline lookup yields CDR1 SGDLS and CDR2 YYNGEE. With 3 bases clipped from V and 2 bases from J, the junction kept 3 bases outside the gene matches. The CDR3 has 14 residues. The CDR3 DNA reads as TGTGCCAGCAGCGCCGGGACAGGGACCTACGAGCAGTACTTC. Translated: CASSAGTGTYEQYF.

V gene TRBV10-2 combines with J gene TRBJ2-7; possibly TRBD1 for D (5 bases). The CDR3 loop spans 12 amino acids. The germline V gene encodes CDR1 WSHSY and CDR2 SAAADI. Trimming took 2 bases from V and 7 from J, leaving 9 bases between them. Here the CDR3 reads CASSERGLEQYF. CDR3 in DNA: TGCGCCAGCAGTGAGAGGGGTTTGGAGCAGTACTTC.

This sequence joins TRBV6-5 and TRBJ1-5; D ambiguous. The CDR3 covers 15 residues. V lost 6 bases and J lost 7, with 19 bases in between. From germline, CDR1 is MNHEY and CDR2 SVGAGI. CDR3 residues: CASSQSWRKDQPQHF. The CDR3 DNA sequence: TGTGCCAGCAGCCAAAGTTGGAGAAAGGACCAGCCCCAGCATTTT.

This chain uses TRBV18 with TRBJ2-5; D is unclear. Germline V gene sequence: CDR1 KGHSH, CDR2 LQKENI. This CDR3 region has 11 residues. Trimming removed 5 bases at V and 4 bases at J, with 5 bases between. CDR3 coding DNA: TGTGCCAGCTCAAAAGGAGAGACCCAGTACTTC. It encodes CASSKGETQYF.

This clone occurred once. This sample also contains other DNA sequences that code for the same CDR3. The rearrangement joins TRBV28 to TRBJ1-4; D remains unclear. Germline lookup yields CDR1 MDHEN and CDR2 SYDVKM. The CDR3 runs to 13 residues. V lost 11 bases, J lost 0 bases, and 10 bases lay in between. This CDR3 reads CASRAATNEKLFF. The CDR3 DNA reads as TGTGCCTCCCGTGCTGCAACTAATGAAAAACTGTTTTTT.

This clone showed up just once. This same CDR3 is encoded by further DNA sequences in the sample. The DNA for the CDR3 is TGTGCCAGCAGCCCAGGGGGAGGCACTGAAGCTTTCTTT. It translates to CASSPGGGTEAFF. The chain is built from TRBV6-5 and TRBJ1-1; 7 bases fit TRBD1. The CDR3 sequence is 13 residues long. With V trimmed by 6 bases and J by 4 bases, 5 bases remained unmatched. The germline CDR1 and CDR2 sequences are MNHEY and SVGAGI.

The genes are TRBV6-1 and TRBJ1-2, with a possible D match to TRBD1 (5 bases). Germline CDR1 is MNHNS and CDR2 is SASEGT. V was pared by 2 bases and J by 4 bases, with 8 bases between. The CDR3 has 13 amino acids. The CDR3 loop is CASSEFGGYGYTF. The CDR3 DNA is TGTGCCAGCAGTGAATTTGGGGGCTATGGCTACACCTTC.

The rearrangement uses TRBV6-5 and TRBJ2-2; D call uncertain. Germline CDR1 MNHEY, CDR2 SVGAGI. The CDR3 loop spans 14 amino acids. V was cut by 11 bases and J by 1 base, with 14 bases left in between. CDR3 amino acids: CASARTVNTGELFF. DNA of the CDR3: TGTGCCTCCGCCCGGACGGTGAACACCGGGGAGCTGTTTTTT.

V usage is TRBV11-2 and J usage is TRBJ2-6; no clear D. The CDR3 is 13 residues long. CDR1 is SGHAT, CDR2 FQNNGV, per germline. Trimming took off 5 bases at V and 4 bases at J, with 6 bases between the two ends. Here the CDR3 reads CASSLVGANVLTF. CDR3 nucleotides: TGTGCCAGCAGCCTCGTGGGGGCCAACGTCCTGACTTTC.

V is TRBV4-1 and J is TRBJ2-5; TRBD1 aligns across 9 bases. CDR3 length: 15 residues. CDR1 and CDR2 (germline): MGHRA, YSYEKL. V was clipped by 0 bases and J by 10 bases; unmatched bases: 9. The CDR3 DNA reads TGCGCCAGCAGCCAAGATTCACAGGGGGCGCGACACCAGTACTTC. Its protein is CASSQDSQGARHQYF.

The chain employs TRBV2 and TRBJ1-4, with 8 nucleotides matching TRBD1. The ends lost 6 bases at V and 8 bases at J; junction bases unmatched: 11. This CDR3 contains 15 residues. Germline V gene data show CDR1 as SNHLY and CDR2 as FYNNEI. CDR3 sequence reads: CASRIDRGVGEKLFF. Written as DNA, the CDR3 is TGTGCCAGCAGAATCGACAGGGGAGTTGGAGAAAAACTGTTTTTT.

The chain uses TRBV28 and TRBJ1-5, with 8 bases that match TRBD1. V shed 8 bases, J shed 3 bases, and the junction held 12 bases outside the gene matches. CDR1 and CDR2 from the germline V gene are MDHEN and SYDVKM. The CDR3 spans 16 residues. In DNA, the CDR3 is TGTGCCAGCGGCCAGCAAGACAGGGGTTTCAATCAGCCCCAGCATTTT. Translation: CASGQQDRGFNQPQHF. The variable domain in full, with the rest retrieved from reference TRBV28 and TRBJ1-5, is DVKVTQSSRYLVKRTGEKVFLECVQDMDHENMFWYRQDPGLGLRLIYFSYDVKMKEKGDIPEGYSVSREKKERFSLILESASTNQTSMYLCASGQQDRGFNQPQHFGDGTRLSIL.

The V and J genes are TRBV27 and TRBJ2-2, with no clear D. CDR1 is MNHEY and CDR2 is SMNVEV in the germline V gene (reference sequence). Trimming removed 2 bases from V and 6 bases from J, with 7 bases in between. The CDR3 contains 13 residues. The CDR3 DNA reads as TGTGCCAGCAGTTTAGAGCGACCCGGGGAGCTGTTTTTT. It specifies CASSLERPGELFF.

The genes are TRBV27 and TRBJ2-7, with 9 positions matching TRBD2. The germline gives CDR1 MNHEY, CDR2 SMNVEV (reference sequence). V was clipped by 2 bases and J by 3 bases; unmatched bases: 8. The CDR3 extends over 16 amino acids. CDR3 sequence (DNA): TGTGCCAGCAGTTTAGTCGGGGCTAGCGGGGACTACGAGCAGTACTTC. It codes for CASSLVGASGDYEQYF.